These 22 T cell receptor beta chains originate from one sample sequenced in a study of tumor-infiltrating lymphocytes in localized non-small cell lung cancer. The repertoire was sequenced with immunoSEQ multiplex PCR; TCRdb's copy has only in-frame clones and lacks some. The table shows under 35,000 clones, with approximately 85% occurring only once. The sequenced sample consisted of lung tumor tissue. These TCRs come from a human donor with non-small cell lung cancer.

A single count supports this clone. The gene calls are TRBV7-3 and TRBJ1-6, with D unresolved. The CDR3 length is 13 residues. V lost 2 bases to trimming and J lost 7 bases, with 6 bases between them. Germline values: CDR1 SGHTA, CDR2 FQGTGA. The CDR3 protein is CASSLYANSPLHF. CDR3 DNA sequence: TGTGCCAGCAGCTTATATGCGAATTCACCCCTCCACTTT.

The rearrangement joins TRBV5-6 to TRBJ2-3; D ambiguous. The CDR3 contains 14 residues. The V end lost 1 base, the J end lost 6 bases, and 12 bases lay between the germline ends. The germline V gene has CDR1 SGHDT and CDR2 YYEEEE. CDR3 nucleotides: TGTGCCAGCAGCTTGTGGAAGGTACGGGATACGCAGTATTTT. Its protein is CASSLWKVRDTQYF.

This chain joins TRBV7-9 and TRBJ2-7; 7 bases are a match to TRBD1. CDR1 SEHNR and CDR2 FQNEAQ come from the germline V gene (reference sequence). The CDR3 is 15 amino acids. V was clipped by 5 bases and J by 3 bases; unmatched bases: 10. The CDR3 spells CASSPSDRTYYEQYF. In DNA, the CDR3 is TGTGCCAGCAGCCCATCGGACAGGACTTACTACGAGCAGTACTTC. Supplemented by reference TRBV7-9 and TRBJ2-7, the full variable domain reads DTGVSQNPRHKITKRGQNVTFRCDPISEHNRLYWYRQTLGQGPEFLTYFQNEAQLEKSRLLSDRFSAERPKGSFSTLEIQRTEQGDSAMYLCASSPSDRTYYEQYFGPGTRLTVT.

The chain uses TRBV11-2 and TRBJ2-1; D is possibly TRBD1 or TRBD2 (7 bases each). The CDR3 contains 14 residues. V was pared by 3 bases and J by 7 bases, with 13 bases between. The germline CDR1 and CDR2 sequences are SGHAT and FQNNGV. Here the CDR3 DNA reads TGTGCCAGCAGCTTCCAGGGGGGGCGGAATGAGCAGTTCTTC. Its translation: CASSFQGGRNEQFF.

The chain couples TRBV4-2 to TRBJ1-3; D is perhaps TRBD1 (5 bases). Per germline, CDR1 LGHNA and CDR2 YNFKEQ. Trimming removed 2 bases from V and 4 bases from J, with 6 bases in between. The CDR3 is 13 amino acids. CDR3 DNA sequence: TGTGCCAGCAGCCAAAACAGGGGAAACACCATATATTTT. Protein: CASSQNRGNTIYF.

The chain employs TRBV5-4 and TRBJ1-6; 9 bases match TRBD1. The CDR3 has 15 residues. The germline V gene has CDR1 SGHNT and CDR2 YYREEE (reference sequence). The ends lost 7 bases at V and 6 bases at J; junction bases unmatched: 8. The CDR3 nucleotides read TGTGCCAGCGCCAACCGGGACAGGGTTAATTCACCCCTCCACTTT. The encoded protein is CASANRDRVNSPLHF.

V and J are TRBV10-3 and TRBJ1-5; D is unresolved. The CDR3 has 13 amino acids. From germline, CDR1 is ENHRY and CDR2 SYGVKD. V was trimmed by 11 bases and J by 3 bases, leaving 14 bases between them. The CDR3 bases are TGTGCCGGCTCAAAGGACCTCAATCAGCCCCAGCATTTT. This codes for CAGSKDLNQPQHF.

The rearrangement links TRBV9 to TRBJ2-6; 9 bases are a match to TRBD1. The CDR3 spans 19 residues. The V segment lost 2 bases and the J segment 0 bases; nucleotides outside the gene matches: 9. Germline V lookup: CDR1 SGDLS, CDR2 YYNGEE. The CDR3 DNA reads as TGTGCCAGCAGCGTCGTTGGGACAGGGCCTATCTCTGGGGCCAACGTCCTGACTTTC. Amino acids: CASSVVGTGPISGANVLTF.

This rearrangement joins TRBV30 to TRBJ2-7, with D perhaps given as TRBD1 or TRBD2 (6 bases each). From germline, CDR1 is GTSNPN and CDR2 SVGIG (reference sequence). V was clipped by 0 bases and J by 6 bases, with 15 bases between them. This CDR3 has 14 amino acids. The DNA of the CDR3 is TGTGCCTGGAGTGTAAGCCGTCCGGGGGCCGAGCAGTACTTC. Translated: CAWSVSRPGAEQYF. The variable domain in full, with the rest retrieved from reference TRBV30 and TRBJ2-7, is SQTIHQWPATLVQPVGSPLSLECTVEGTSNPNLYWYRQAAGRGLQLLFYSVGIGQISSEVPQNLSASRPQDRQFILSSKKLLLSDSGFYLCAWSVSRPGAEQYFGPGTRLTVT.

This chain connects TRBV11-2 to TRBJ1-5; TRBD1 matches 10 bases. The CDR3 is 19 residues long. The junction had 9 bases not matched to a gene; V was cut back by 1 base and J by 0 bases. Germline-derived CDR1 and CDR2 are SGHAT and FQNNGV. This chain's CDR3 is CASSLGTGGFSYSNQPQHF. CDR3 sequence (DNA): TGTGCCAGCAGCTTAGGGACAGGGGGTTTTTCTTATAGCAATCAGCCCCAGCATTTT.

The chain joins TRBV6-1 to TRBJ1-2; D is unresolved. This CDR3 has 14 residues. Germline V gives CDR1 MNHNS, CDR2 SASEGT. Trimming cost V 0 bases and J 2 bases, with 7 bases left between them. DNA of the CDR3: TGTGCCAGCAGTGAAGCTGGTAGAAACTATGGCTACACCTTC. Translating it yields CASSEAGRNYGYTF.

The rearrangement joins TRBV2 to TRBJ2-3; TRBD2 is a possible D gene (5 bases). The V gene lost 10 bases and the J gene lost 6 bases, with 11 bases spanning the gap. The CDR3 is made up of 11 amino acids. Germline CDR1 SNHLY, CDR2 FYNNEI. This chain's CDR3 is CATKDWDTQYF. The CDR3 DNA reads TGTGCCACCAAGGACTGGGATACGCAGTATTTT. Looking up the rest from reference TRBV2 and TRBJ2-3 gives the full variable domain: EPEVTQTPSHQVTQMGQEVILRCVPISNHLYFYWYRQILGQKVEFLVSFYNNEISEKSEIFDDQFSVERPDGSNFTLKIRSTKLEDSAMYFCATKDWDTQYFGPGTRLTVL.

This clone was picked up a small number of times. The rearrangement uses TRBV6-5 and TRBJ1-5; 11 bases fit TRBD1. The CDR3 is 15 amino acids. Trimming cost V 4 bases and J 7 bases; bases outside gene matches: 6. Germline CDR1 and CDR2: MNHEY and SVGAGI. CDR3: CASSSTGTGGQPQHF. The CDR3 DNA reads TGTGCCAGCAGTTCCACCGGGACAGGGGGACAGCCCCAGCATTTT.

This chain links TRBV4-1 with TRBJ2-6, with TRBD1 as a possible D gene (6 bases). Germline V gives CDR1 MGHRA, CDR2 YSYEKL. Deletions cut 0 bases from V and 2 bases from J, with 11 bases between. The CDR3 extends over 17 amino acids. CDR3 protein: CASSQEVGGAGANVLTF. Written as DNA, the CDR3 is TGCGCCAGCAGCCAAGAGGTTGGGGGCGCTGGGGCCAACGTCCTGACTTTC.

Details on this clone: Germline and junction disagree at one end, which may indicate a read error. V usage is TRBV29-1 and J usage is TRBJ2-7; a possible D gene is TRBD1 (6 bases). The CDR3 is made up of 12 amino acids. CDR1 is SQVTM and CDR2 is ANQGSEA in the germline V gene. The DNA for the CDR3 is TGCAGCGTTGTCAGGGGCTCCCACGAGCAGTACTTC. It is translated as CSVVRGSHEQYF.

CDR3 DNA sequence: TGTGCCAGCGGAAACGGCTACGAGCAGTACTTC. Its translation: CASGNGYEQYF. The chain recombines TRBV5-4 with TRBJ2-7, with D unresolved. Germline V gene sequence: CDR1 SGHNT, CDR2 YYREEE (reference sequence). The CDR3 is 11 amino acids. V gave up 7 bases and J gave up 3 bases, with 8 bases separating them.

CDR3 protein: CASRPTEYNEQFF. The CDR3, as DNA: TGCGCCAGCAGACCGACAGAGTACAATGAGCAGTTCTTC. The gene calls are TRBV5-1 and TRBJ2-1, with D possibly being TRBD1 (5 bases). The V gene's germline CDR1 is SGHRS and CDR2 YFSETQ. The CDR3 is made up of 13 amino acids. Trimming shortened V by 5 bases and J by 4 bases, and 10 bases separated the two germline ends.

V gene TRBV29-1 combines with J gene TRBJ2-3, with 7 bases identical to TRBD2. Trimming took 6 bases from V and 0 from J; bases not matched to a gene: 9. This CDR3 is built from 15 residues. The germline V gene encodes CDR1 SQVTM and CDR2 ANQGSEA. CDR3 loop: CSVKWRGSSTDTQYF. CDR3 DNA sequence: TGCAGCGTAAAATGGCGGGGGTCTAGCACAGATACGCAGTATTTT.

The CDR3 nucleotides are TGTGCCAGCAGCTCCGGACAGCTACCCTACGAGCAGTACTTC. Translation: CASSSGQLPYEQYF. The chain uses TRBV7-8 and TRBJ2-7; weak D call: TRBD1 (6 bases). The V gene's germline CDR1 is SGHVS and CDR2 FQNEAQ. There are 14 residues in the CDR3. The V gene lost 4 bases and the J gene lost 2 bases, with 12 bases spanning the gap.

CDR3 region: CATSRDLGSSYEQYF. In DNA form, the CDR3 reads TGTGCCACCAGCAGAGATTTAGGCAGTTCCTACGAGCAGTACTTC. The chain carries TRBV15 and TRBJ2-7; the D is unclear. The CDR3 totals 15 residues. CDR1 and CDR2 from the germline V gene are LNHNV and YYDKDF (reference sequence). V shed 0 bases and J shed 1 base, with 10 bases lying between them.

The rearrangement joins TRBV6-6 to TRBJ2-7; D is ambiguous. Trimming removed 4 bases from V and 0 bases from J, with 4 bases in between. CDR3 length equals 12 residues. Germline CDR1 MNHNY, CDR2 SVGAGI (reference sequence). The CDR3 sequence is CASSFLSYEQYF. In DNA form, the CDR3 reads TGTGCCAGCAGTTTCCTCTCCTACGAGCAGTACTTC.

The chain has TRBV4-2 and TRBJ2-2; 11 positions match TRBD2. The CDR3 is 17 residues long. Unmatched junction bases numbered 6, after V lost 0 bases and J lost 6 bases. Per germline, CDR1 LGHNA and CDR2 YNFKEQ. Written as DNA, the CDR3 is TGTGCCAGCAGCCAAGATCCTAGCGGGGGGCGCGCCGGGGAGCTGTTTTTT. Translating gives CASSQDPSGGRAGELFF.